Described below is a single TCR beta chain sequence and its context. Its antigen is as yet unknown. A multiplex PCR was run with 60 Vbeta primers and 13 Jbeta primers. Sequencing was performed with immunoSEQ multiplex PCR; in TCRdb, only in-frame clones are kept and a portion is missing. The sample shows around 130,000 clones, about 73% of them seen only once. Per the germline V gene, CDR1 is GTSNPN and CDR2 is SVGIG (reference sequence). With V trimmed by 2 bases and J by 6 bases, 18 bases remained unmatched. This CDR3 is 17 amino acids long. This specimen comes from a study of cytomegalovirus exposure and HLA in healthy donors. Study observations and caveats: It was confirmed in vitro that three of the CMV-associated chains were specific for CMV antigens.

The sequenced sample was PBMCs. The V and J genes are TRBV30 and TRBJ1-1, with 7 bases that match TRBD1. This TCR derives from a woman in her forties in good health and CMV-seropositive. The CDR3 nucleotides are TGTGCCTGGAGTACCTTACCCTTACAGGGGAGATCGGCTGAAGCTTTCTTT. It specifies CAWSTLPLQGRSAEAFF.